Listed here are 21 T cell receptor beta chains from one sample, sequenced in a study of cytomegalovirus exposure and HLA in healthy donors. Primers included in the PCR were 60 Vbeta and 13 Jbeta primers. Sequencing used immunoSEQ multiplex PCR; TCRdb keeps in-frame clones, though not all of them. The sample holds about 160,000 clones; roughly 80% are singletons and the top ten take 7%. Sequenced input: PBMCs. The receptors originated from a woman in her 30s in good health and CMV-seropositive.

This chain joins TRBV29-1 and TRBJ2-7; 8 nucleotides match TRBD1. Germline lookup yields CDR1 SQVTM and CDR2 ANQGSEA. The CDR3 is 11 amino acids. V gave up 6 bases and J gave up 5 bases; unmatched junction bases: 3. The CDR3 sequence is CSVATGDEQYF. The CDR3 nucleotides are TGCAGCGTCGCGACAGGGGACGAGCAGTACTTC.

The J gene is TRBJ2-5, the V gene TRBV30; D not certain. The CDR3 is 12 residues long. Germline lookup yields CDR1 GTSNPN and CDR2 SVGIG (reference sequence). Trimming took off 0 bases at V and 4 bases at J, with 6 bases between the two ends. The CDR3 sequence is CAWSVPGETQYF. The CDR3 nucleotides are TGTGCCTGGAGTGTACCCGGAGAGACCCAGTACTTC.

The chain couples TRBV27 to TRBJ2-5; D may be TRBD2 (6 bases). The assigned J gene may be wrong: the sequence end matches TRBJ2-7 better. Germline V gene lookup returns CDR1 MNHEY and CDR2 SMNVEV (reference sequence). The CDR3 has 13 amino acids. CDR3 sequence: CANSGGPDYEQYF. In DNA, the CDR3 is TGTGCCAACTCCGGGGGACCCGACTACGAGCAGTACTTC.

V gene TRBV30 combines with J gene TRBJ1-1; unclear D gene. Germline CDR1 GTSNPN, CDR2 SVGIG (reference sequence). The CDR3 spans 13 residues. V lost 0 bases to trimming and J lost 0 bases, with 5 bases between them. CDR3 nucleotide sequence: TGTGCCTGGAGTGTACTGGTGAACACTGAAGCTTTCTTT. Protein: CAWSVLVNTEAFF.

The chain has TRBV6-6 and TRBJ2-6; D unclear. The V gene's germline CDR1 is MNHNY and CDR2 SVGAGI (reference sequence). V was trimmed by 2 bases and J by 3 bases, leaving 5 bases between them. The CDR3 consists of 14 residues. Written as DNA, the CDR3 is TGTGCCAGCAGTTACAATTATGGGGCCAACGTCCTGACTTTC. It is translated as CASSYNYGANVLTF.

CDR3 in amino acids: CASSPRGNSPLHF. The CDR3 DNA sequence: TGTGCCAGCAGCCCCAGGGGTAATTCACCCCTCCACTTT. The chain couples TRBV7-2 to TRBJ1-6; possible D gene TRBD1, 6 bases. Trimming cost V 5 bases and J 6 bases, with 8 bases left between them. The CDR3 loop spans 13 amino acids. Germline lookup yields CDR1 SGHTA and CDR2 FQGNSA. Complete variable domain (other parts from reference TRBV7-2 and TRBJ1-6): GAGVSQSPSNKVTEKGKDVELRCDPISGHTALYWYRQSLGQGLEFLIYFQGNSAPDKSGLPSDRFSAERTGGSVSTLTIQRTQQEDSAVYLCASSPRGNSPLHFGNGTRLTVT.

The chain recombines TRBV2 with TRBJ2-1, with a possible D match to TRBD1 (6 bases). Trimming took off 8 bases at V and 9 bases at J, with 11 bases between the two ends. CDR3 length: 11 amino acids. The germline CDR1 and CDR2 sequences are SNHLY and FYNNEI. The CDR3 DNA sequence: TGTGCCAGCGGGGTAGGGGGTGAGCAGTTCTTC. Encoded protein: CASGVGGEQFF.

This chain uses TRBV27 with TRBJ2-7, with TRBD1 matching 9 bases. V lost 4 bases to trimming and J lost 5 bases; unmatched junction nucleotides: 9. Per germline, CDR1 MNHEY and CDR2 SMNVEV (reference sequence). The CDR3 is 15 residues long. The DNA for the CDR3 is TGTGCCAGCAGTTCCCGACCGGACAGGGGCCACGAGCAGTACTTC. Translated, it gives CASSSRPDRGHEQYF.

This CDR3 reads CASSDLRDRGRGSNQPQHF. The CDR3 DNA reads as TGTGCCAGCAGTGACCTGCGGGACAGGGGGCGCGGCAGCAATCAGCCCCAGCATTTT. V usage is TRBV6-4 and J usage is TRBJ1-5; 12 nucleotides align to TRBD1. Germline assignment: CDR1 MRHNA and CDR2 SNTAGT. With 2 bases clipped from V and 1 base from J, the junction kept 9 bases outside the gene matches. There are 19 residues in the CDR3.

The chain links TRBV9 to TRBJ2-7; 9 bases agree with TRBD1. Germline V gene data show CDR1 as SGDLS and CDR2 as YYNGEE. V shed 3 bases, J shed 2 bases, and the junction held 9 bases outside the gene matches. The CDR3 runs 16 residues. In DNA, the CDR3 is TGTGCCAGCAGCGGGGACAGGGTCAACGAGCCCTACGAGCAGTACTTC. This encodes CASSGDRVNEPYEQYF.

The chain combines TRBV6-5 with TRBJ2-2; D gene uncertain. V lost 0 bases, J lost 9 bases, and 11 bases lay in between. This CDR3 spans 14 amino acids. Germline loops: CDR1 MNHEY, CDR2 SVGAGI. The chain's CDR3 is CASSYSRHPRELFF. CDR3 sequence (DNA): TGTGCCAGCAGTTACTCGCGACACCCCAGGGAGCTGTTTTTT.

V and J are TRBV6-4 and TRBJ1-2; the match to TRBD1 covers 9 bases. The CDR3 is 14 residues long. V was clipped by 6 bases and J by 8 bases; unmatched bases: 10. Germline V lookup: CDR1 MRHNA, CDR2 SNTAGT. The CDR3 region is CASRVTGGAGGYTF. Written as DNA, the CDR3 is TGTGCCAGCAGGGTAACAGGGGGCGCAGGAGGCTACACCTTC.

V usage is TRBV5-6 and J usage is TRBJ1-1; D is unclear. This CDR3 has 14 amino acids. The ends were cut back, 2 bases at V and 1 base at J, with 9 bases in the middle. Germline V gene lookup returns CDR1 SGHDT and CDR2 YYEEEE. The CDR3 region has the DNA TGTGCCAGCAGCTTCGCACAGTGGAACACTGAAGCTTTCTTT. Translating gives CASSFAQWNTEAFF.

In its sample, this clone was seen once. The J gene is TRBJ2-2, the V gene TRBV14; possibly TRBD2 for D (6 bases). V was clipped by 4 bases and J by 3 bases, with 15 bases between them. The CDR3 spans 16 residues. The germline gives CDR1 SGHDN, CDR2 FVKESK. The CDR3, as DNA: TGTGCCAGCAGCCCCCTCACGGGACTCTACACCGGGGAGCTGTTTTTT. It is translated as CASSPLTGLYTGELFF.

The CDR3 bases are TGTGCCAGCAGCTTTATCGAGACCCAGTACTTC. It translates to CASSFIETQYF. J is TRBJ2-5 and V is TRBV7-9; D gene unclear. V was cut by 3 bases and J by 5 bases, with 4 bases left in between. The CDR3 is 11 amino acids. Germline V gene sequence: CDR1 SEHNR, CDR2 FQNEAQ (reference sequence).

This sequence joins TRBV7-2 and TRBJ2-7; 7 nucleotides match TRBD1. The CDR3 runs to 13 residues. Germline V gene sequence: CDR1 SGHTA, CDR2 FQGNSA. J was trimmed by 6 bases and V by 4 bases; bases with no gene match: 6. In DNA form, the CDR3 reads TGTGCCAGCAGCTCAGCCAGGACAGGCGAGCAGTACTTC. Protein product: CASSSARTGEQYF.

The CDR3 nucleotides read TGTGCCAGCAGTGCTCAGGGGATCTCACCCCTCCACTTT. Its translation: CASSAQGISPLHF. The genes are TRBV2 and TRBJ1-6, with D possibly matching TRBD1 (6 bases). The length of the CDR3 is 13 residues. Deletions cut 4 bases from V and 10 bases from J, with 11 bases between. Germline V gene sequence: CDR1 SNHLY, CDR2 FYNNEI. Full variable domain (rest looked up from reference TRBV2 and TRBJ1-6): EPEVTQTPSHQVTQMGQEVILRCVPISNHLYFYWYRQILGQKVEFLVSFYNNEISEKSEIFDDQFSVERPDGSNFTLKIRSTKLEDSAMYFCASSAQGISPLHFGNGTRLTVT.

The V call is TRBV7-9, the J call TRBJ2-1; D not certain. The germline V gene encodes CDR1 SEHNR and CDR2 FQNEAQ (reference sequence). The length of the CDR3 is 14 residues. Trimming left V 2 bases short and J 1 base short, with 6 bases between. The CDR3 sequence is CASSLTRSYNEQFF. Here the CDR3 DNA reads TGTGCCAGCAGCTTAACTCGATCCTACAATGAGCAGTTCTTC.

This chain links TRBV5-1 with TRBJ1-1, with D maybe TRBD1 (6 bases). The germline CDR1 and CDR2 sequences are SGHRS and YFSETQ. The V end was cut by 0 bases, the J end by 6 bases, with 12 bases between. The CDR3 loop spans 14 amino acids. CDR3 nucleotides: TGCGCCAGCAGCTTGGTCGTGGGGGCGGCTGAAGCTTTCTTT. Translating gives CASSLVVGAAEAFF.

The V and J genes are TRBV27 and TRBJ2-5; 7 bases agree with TRBD2. Trimming took 8 bases from V and 2 from J; bases not matched to a gene: 11. The CDR3 is 15 amino acids. Germline V gene data show CDR1 as MNHEY and CDR2 as SMNVEV (reference sequence). This CDR3 is CASYPIGRGQETQYF. The CDR3 bases are TGTGCCAGCTACCCGATTGGGCGGGGGCAAGAGACCCAGTACTTC.

V is TRBV27 and J is TRBJ1-6, with 8 bases matching TRBD1. CDR1 is MNHEY, CDR2 SMNVEV, per germline (reference sequence). The CDR3 runs 16 residues. J gave up 8 bases and V 3 bases, and 9 bases lay outside the gene matches. The CDR3 loop reads CASSLMWTGRDSPLHF. DNA of the CDR3: TGTGCCAGCAGTTTGATGTGGACAGGGCGGGATTCACCCCTCCACTTT.